The clone carrying this T cell receptor (beta chain) was detected a few times. This sample is part of a study of HIV-infected patients and healthy controls. Each CDR3 protein gets one entry after TCRdb re-called the 5' RACE reads with MiXCR. The table shows some 67,000 distinct CDR3 sequences, with about a sixth occurring only once. Germline V gene sequence: CDR1 LNHDA, CDR2 SQIVND (reference sequence). The CDR3 runs 13 residues. Trimming left V 8 bases short and J 4 bases short, with 14 bases between. The chain couples TRBV19 to TRBJ1-2; D possibly corresponds to TRBD1 (5 bases). This receptor was obtained from a human donor in good health. Source material: CD4+ T cells from blood. CDR3 sequence: CASATPQGYGYTF. CDR3 coding DNA: TGTGCCAGTGCCACCCCCCAGGGCTATGGCTACACCTTC. Combining the CDR3 with reference TRBV19 and TRBJ1-2 gives the whole variable domain DGGITQSPKYLFRKEGQNVTLSCEQNLNHDAMYWYRQDPGQGLRLIYYSQIVNDFQKGDIAEGYSVSREKKESFPLTVTSAQKNPTAFYLCASATPQGYGYTFGSGTRLTVV.